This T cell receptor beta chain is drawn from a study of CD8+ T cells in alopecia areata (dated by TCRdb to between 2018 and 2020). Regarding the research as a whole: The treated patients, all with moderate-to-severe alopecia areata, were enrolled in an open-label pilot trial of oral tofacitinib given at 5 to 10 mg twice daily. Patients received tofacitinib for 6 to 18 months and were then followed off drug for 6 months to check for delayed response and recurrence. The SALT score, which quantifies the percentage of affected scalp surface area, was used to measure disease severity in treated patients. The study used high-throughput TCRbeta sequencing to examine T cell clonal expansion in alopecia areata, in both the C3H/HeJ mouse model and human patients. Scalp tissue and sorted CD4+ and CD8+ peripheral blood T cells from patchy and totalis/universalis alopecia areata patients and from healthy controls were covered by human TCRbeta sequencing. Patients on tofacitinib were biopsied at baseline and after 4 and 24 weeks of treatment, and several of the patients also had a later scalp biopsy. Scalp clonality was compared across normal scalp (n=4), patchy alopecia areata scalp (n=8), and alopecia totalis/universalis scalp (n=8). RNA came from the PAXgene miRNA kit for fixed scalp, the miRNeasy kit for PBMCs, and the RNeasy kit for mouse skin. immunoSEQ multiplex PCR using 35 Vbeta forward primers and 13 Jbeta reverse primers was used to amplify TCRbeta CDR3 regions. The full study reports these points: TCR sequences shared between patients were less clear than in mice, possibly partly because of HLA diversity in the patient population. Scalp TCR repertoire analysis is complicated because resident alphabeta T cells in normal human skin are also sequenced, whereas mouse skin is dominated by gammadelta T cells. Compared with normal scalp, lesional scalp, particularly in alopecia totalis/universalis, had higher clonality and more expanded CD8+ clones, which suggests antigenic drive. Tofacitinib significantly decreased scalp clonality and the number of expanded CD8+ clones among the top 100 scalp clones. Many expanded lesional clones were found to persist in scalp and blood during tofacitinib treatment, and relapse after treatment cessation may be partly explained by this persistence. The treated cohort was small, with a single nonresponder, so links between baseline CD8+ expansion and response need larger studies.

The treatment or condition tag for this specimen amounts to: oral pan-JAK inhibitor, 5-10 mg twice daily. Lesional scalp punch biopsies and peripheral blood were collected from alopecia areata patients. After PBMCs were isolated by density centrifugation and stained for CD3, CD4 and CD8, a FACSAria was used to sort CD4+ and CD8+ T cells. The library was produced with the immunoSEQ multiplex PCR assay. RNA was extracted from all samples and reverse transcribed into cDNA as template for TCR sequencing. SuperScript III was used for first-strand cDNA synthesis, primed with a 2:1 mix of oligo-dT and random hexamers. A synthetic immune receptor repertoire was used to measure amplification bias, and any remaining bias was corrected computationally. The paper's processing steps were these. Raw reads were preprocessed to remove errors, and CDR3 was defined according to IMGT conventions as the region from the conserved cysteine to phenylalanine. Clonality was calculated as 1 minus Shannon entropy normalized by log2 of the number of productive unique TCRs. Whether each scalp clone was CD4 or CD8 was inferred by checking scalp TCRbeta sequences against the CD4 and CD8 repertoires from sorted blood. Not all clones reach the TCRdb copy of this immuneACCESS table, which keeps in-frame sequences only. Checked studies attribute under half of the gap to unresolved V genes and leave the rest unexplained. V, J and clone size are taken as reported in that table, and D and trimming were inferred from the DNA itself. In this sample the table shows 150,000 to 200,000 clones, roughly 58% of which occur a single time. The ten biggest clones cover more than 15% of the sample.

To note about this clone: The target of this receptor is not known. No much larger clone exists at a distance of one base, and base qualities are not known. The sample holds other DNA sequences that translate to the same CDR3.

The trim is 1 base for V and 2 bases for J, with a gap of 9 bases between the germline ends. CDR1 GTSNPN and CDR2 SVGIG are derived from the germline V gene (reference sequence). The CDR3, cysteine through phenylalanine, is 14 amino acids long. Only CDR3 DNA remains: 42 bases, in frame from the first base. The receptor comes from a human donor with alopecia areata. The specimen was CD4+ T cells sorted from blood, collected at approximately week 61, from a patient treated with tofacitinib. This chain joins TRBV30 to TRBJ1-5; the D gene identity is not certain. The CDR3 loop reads CAWSEGNGNQPQHF. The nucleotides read TGTGCCTGGAGTGAAGGGAATGGCAATCAGCCCCAGCATTTT.